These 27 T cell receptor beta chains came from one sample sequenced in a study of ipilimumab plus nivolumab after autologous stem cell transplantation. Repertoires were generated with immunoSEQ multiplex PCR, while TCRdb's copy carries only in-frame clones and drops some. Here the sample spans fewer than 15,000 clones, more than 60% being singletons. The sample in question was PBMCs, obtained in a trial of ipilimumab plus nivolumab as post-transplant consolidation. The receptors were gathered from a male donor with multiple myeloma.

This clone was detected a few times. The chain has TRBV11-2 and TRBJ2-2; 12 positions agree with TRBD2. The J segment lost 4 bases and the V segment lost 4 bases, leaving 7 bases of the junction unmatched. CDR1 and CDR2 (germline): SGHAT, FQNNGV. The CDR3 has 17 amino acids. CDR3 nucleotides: TGTGCCAGCAGCTCGGGAACTAGCGGGGGGCCCACCGGGGAGCTGTTTTTT. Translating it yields CASSSGTSGGPTGELFF. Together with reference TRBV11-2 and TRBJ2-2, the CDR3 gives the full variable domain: EAGVAQSPRYKIIEKRQSVAFWCNPISGHATLYWYQQILGQGPKLLIQFQNNGVVDDSQLPKDRFSAERLKGVDSTLKIQPAKLEDSAVYLCASSSGTSGGPTGELFFGEGSRLTVL.

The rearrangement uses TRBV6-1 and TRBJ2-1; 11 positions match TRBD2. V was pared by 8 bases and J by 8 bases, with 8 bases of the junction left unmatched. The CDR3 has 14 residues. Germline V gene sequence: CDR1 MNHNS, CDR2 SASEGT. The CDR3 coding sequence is TGTGCCAGCCCCCGCCTTAGCGGGGGGGATGAGCAGTTCTTC. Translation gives CASPRLSGGDEQFF.

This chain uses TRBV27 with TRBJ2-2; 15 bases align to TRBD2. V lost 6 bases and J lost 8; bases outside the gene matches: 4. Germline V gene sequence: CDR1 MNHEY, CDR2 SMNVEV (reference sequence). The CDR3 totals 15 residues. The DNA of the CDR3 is TGTGCCAGCAGCAGGACTAGCGGGAGGGCAGGGGAGCTGTTTTTT. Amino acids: CASSRTSGRAGELFF.

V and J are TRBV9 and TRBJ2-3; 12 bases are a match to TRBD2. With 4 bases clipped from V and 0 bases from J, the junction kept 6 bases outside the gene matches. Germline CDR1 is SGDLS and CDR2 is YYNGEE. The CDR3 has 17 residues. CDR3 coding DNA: TGTGCCAGCAGCTGGACTAGCGGGGACCCTAGCACAGATACGCAGTATTTT. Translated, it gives CASSWTSGDPSTDTQYF.

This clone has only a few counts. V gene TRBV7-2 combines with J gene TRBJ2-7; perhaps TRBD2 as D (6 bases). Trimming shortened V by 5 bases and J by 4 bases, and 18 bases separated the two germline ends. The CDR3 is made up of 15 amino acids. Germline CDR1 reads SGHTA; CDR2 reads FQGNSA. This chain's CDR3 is CASSPMGTVSYEQYF. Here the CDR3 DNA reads TGTGCCAGCAGCCCTATGGGGACTGTCAGTTACGAGCAGTACTTC.

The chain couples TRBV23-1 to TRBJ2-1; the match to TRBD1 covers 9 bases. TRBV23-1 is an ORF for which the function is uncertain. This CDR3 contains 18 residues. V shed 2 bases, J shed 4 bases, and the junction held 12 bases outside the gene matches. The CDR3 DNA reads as TGCGCCAGCAGTCAACCAGAGAGGGACAGGGACTCTTACAATGAGCAGTTCTTC. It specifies CASSQPERDRDSYNEQFF.

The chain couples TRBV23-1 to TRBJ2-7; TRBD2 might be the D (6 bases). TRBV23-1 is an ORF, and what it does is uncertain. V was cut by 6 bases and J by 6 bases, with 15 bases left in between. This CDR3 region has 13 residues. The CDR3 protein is CASSHSGEAEQYF. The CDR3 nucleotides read TGCGCCAGCAGCCATTCCGGGGAGGCCGAGCAGTACTTC.

The CDR3 sequence is CASSSFAPEYTPGELFF. The DNA of the CDR3 is TGTGCCAGCAGTTCTTTCGCCCCGGAGTACACACCCGGGGAGCTGTTTTTT. V is TRBV27 and J is TRBJ2-2; D unclear. The CDR3 contains 17 residues. Germline V gene data show CDR1 as MNHEY and CDR2 as SMNVEV (reference sequence). V lost 4 bases and J 6 bases, leaving 21 bases between the germline ends.

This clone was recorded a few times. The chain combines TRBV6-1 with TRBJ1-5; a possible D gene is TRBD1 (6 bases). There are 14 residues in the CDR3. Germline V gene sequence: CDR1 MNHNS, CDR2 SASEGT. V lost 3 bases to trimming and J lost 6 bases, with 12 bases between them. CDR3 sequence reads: CASSEWGQGQPQHF. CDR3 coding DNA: TGTGCCAGCAGTGAGTGGGGGCAGGGTCAGCCCCAGCATTTT.

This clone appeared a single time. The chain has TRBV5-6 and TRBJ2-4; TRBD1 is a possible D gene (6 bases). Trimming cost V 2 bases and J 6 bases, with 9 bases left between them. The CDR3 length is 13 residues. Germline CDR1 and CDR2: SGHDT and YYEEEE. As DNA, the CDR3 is TGTGCCAGCAGCTTTCAGGGGAGAAACATTCAGTACTTC. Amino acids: CASSFQGRNIQYF. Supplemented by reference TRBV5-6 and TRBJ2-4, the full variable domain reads DAGVTQSPTHLIKTRGQQVTLRCSPKSGHDTVSWYQQALGQGPQFIFQYYEEEERQRGNFPDRFSGHQFPNYSSELNVNALLLGDSALYLCASSFQGRNIQYFGAGTRLSVL.

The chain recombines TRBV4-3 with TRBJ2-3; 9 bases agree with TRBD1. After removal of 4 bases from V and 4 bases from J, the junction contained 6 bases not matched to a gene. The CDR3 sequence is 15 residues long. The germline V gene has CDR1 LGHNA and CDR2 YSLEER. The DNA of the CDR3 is TGCGCCAGCAGCCCCCGACAGGGGGTGGCAGATACGCAGTATTTT. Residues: CASSPRQGVADTQYF.

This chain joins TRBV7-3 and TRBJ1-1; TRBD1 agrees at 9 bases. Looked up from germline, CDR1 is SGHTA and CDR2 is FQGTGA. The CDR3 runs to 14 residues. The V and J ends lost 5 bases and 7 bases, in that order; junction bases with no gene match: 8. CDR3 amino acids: CASSADRGFGEAFF. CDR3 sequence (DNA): TGTGCCAGCAGCGCCGACAGGGGGTTTGGTGAAGCTTTCTTT.

This CDR3 is CASSLSGTNYEQYF. The CDR3 DNA sequence: TGTGCCAGCAGTTTATCCGGGACCAACTACGAGCAGTACTTC. V usage is TRBV27 and J usage is TRBJ2-7; D tentatively reads TRBD1 or TRBD2 (5 bases each). The CDR3 has 14 amino acids. The germline V gene has CDR1 MNHEY and CDR2 SMNVEV (reference sequence). Trimming pared 0 bases from V and 3 bases from J, leaving 9 bases between.

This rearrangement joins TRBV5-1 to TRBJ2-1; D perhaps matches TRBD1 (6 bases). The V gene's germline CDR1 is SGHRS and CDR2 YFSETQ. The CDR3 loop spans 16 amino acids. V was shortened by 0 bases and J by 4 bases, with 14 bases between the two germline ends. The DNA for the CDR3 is TGCGCCAGCAGCTTGGGGGGGCTTGAGGTGTACAATGAGCAGTTCTTC. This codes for CASSLGGLEVYNEQFF.

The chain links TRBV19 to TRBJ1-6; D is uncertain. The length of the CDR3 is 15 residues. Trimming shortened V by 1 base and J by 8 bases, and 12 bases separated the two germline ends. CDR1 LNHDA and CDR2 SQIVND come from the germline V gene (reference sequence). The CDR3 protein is CASSIGGRNYSPLHF. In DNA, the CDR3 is TGTGCCAGTAGTATAGGAGGCAGGAATTATTCACCCCTCCACTTT.

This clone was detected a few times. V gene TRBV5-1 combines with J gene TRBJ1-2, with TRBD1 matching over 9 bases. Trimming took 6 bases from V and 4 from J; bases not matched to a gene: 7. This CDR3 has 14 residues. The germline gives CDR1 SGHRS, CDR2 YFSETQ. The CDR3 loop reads CASNPGQGPYGYTF. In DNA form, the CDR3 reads TGCGCCAGCAATCCGGGACAGGGACCCTATGGCTACACCTTC.

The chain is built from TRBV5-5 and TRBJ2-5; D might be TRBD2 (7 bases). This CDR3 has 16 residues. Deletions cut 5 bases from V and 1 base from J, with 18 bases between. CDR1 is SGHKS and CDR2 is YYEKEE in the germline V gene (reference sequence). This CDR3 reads CASRFGAGATQETQYF. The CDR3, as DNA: TGTGCCAGCAGATTTGGCGCGGGGGCGACCCAAGAGACCCAGTACTTC.

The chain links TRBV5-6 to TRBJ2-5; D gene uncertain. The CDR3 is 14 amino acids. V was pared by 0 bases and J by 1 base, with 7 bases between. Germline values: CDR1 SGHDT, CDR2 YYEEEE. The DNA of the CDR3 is TGTGCCAGCAGCTTGGGGTCAACCCAAGAGACCCAGTACTTC. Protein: CASSLGSTQETQYF.

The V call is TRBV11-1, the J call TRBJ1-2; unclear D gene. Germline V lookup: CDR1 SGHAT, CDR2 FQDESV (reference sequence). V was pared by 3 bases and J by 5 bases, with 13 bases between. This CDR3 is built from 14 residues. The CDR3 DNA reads TGTGCCAGCAGCTTCGATTCAGGAAATTATGGCTACACCTTC. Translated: CASSFDSGNYGYTF.

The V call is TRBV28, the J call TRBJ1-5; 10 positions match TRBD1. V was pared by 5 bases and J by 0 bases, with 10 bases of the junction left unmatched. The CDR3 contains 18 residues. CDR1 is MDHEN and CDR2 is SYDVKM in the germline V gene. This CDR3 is CASSPVGQGIYSNQPQHF. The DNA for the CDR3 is TGTGCCAGCAGTCCGGTGGGACAGGGGATTTATAGCAATCAGCCCCAGCATTTT. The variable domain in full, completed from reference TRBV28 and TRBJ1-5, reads DVKVTQSSRYLVKRTGEKVFLECVQDMDHENMFWYRQDPGLGLRLIYFSYDVKMKEKGDIPEGYSVSREKKERFSLILESASTNQTSMYLCASSPVGQGIYSNQPQHFGDGTRLSIL.

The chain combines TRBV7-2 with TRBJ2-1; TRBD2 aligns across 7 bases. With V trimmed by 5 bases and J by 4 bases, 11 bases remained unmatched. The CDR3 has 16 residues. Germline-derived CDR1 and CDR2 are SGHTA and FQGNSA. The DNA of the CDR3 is TGTGCCAGCAGCATCGCCTTGGCTAGCGGATACAATGAGCAGTTCTTC. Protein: CASSIALASGYNEQFF.

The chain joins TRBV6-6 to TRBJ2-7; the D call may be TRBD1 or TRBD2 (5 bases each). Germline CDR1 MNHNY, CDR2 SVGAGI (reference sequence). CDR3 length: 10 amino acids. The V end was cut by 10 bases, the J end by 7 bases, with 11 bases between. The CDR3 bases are TGTGCCACCGGGACCGTGGAGCAGTACTTC. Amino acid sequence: CATGTVEQYF.

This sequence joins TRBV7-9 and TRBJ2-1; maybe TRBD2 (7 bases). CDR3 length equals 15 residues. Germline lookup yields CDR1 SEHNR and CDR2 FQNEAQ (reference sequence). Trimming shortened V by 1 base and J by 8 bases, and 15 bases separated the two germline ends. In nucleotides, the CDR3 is TGTGCCAGCAGCTTAGGGGACTATGAGGGGGATGAGCAGTTCTTC. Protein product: CASSLGDYEGDEQFF.

The DNA for the CDR3 is TGTGCCAGCAGCTTGGCCGCGAGGTACACCTTC. This codes for CASSLAARYTF. The J gene is TRBJ1-2, the V gene TRBV5-5, with D uncertain. V lost 0 bases, J lost 11 bases, and 8 bases lay in between. The CDR3 is 11 residues long. Germline V lookup: CDR1 SGHKS, CDR2 YYEKEE (reference sequence).

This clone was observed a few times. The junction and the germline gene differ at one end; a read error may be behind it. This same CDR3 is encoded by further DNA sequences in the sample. CDR3 nucleotides: TGCAGCGTTGTTAGGGGTACCGGGGAGCTATTTTTT. Encoded protein: CSVVRGTGELFF. The gene calls are TRBV29-1 and TRBJ2-2; TRBD1 or TRBD2 may be the D gene (5 bases each). The CDR3 consists of 12 residues. From germline, CDR1 is SQVTM and CDR2 ANQGSEA.

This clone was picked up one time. The chain's CDR3 is CAAARRGANTGELFF. The CDR3 DNA reads TGTGCCGCCGCAAGAAGAGGGGCGAACACCGGGGAGCTGTTTTTT. The chain couples TRBV19 to TRBJ2-2, with D perhaps given as TRBD1 or TRBD2 (5 bases each). Germline CDR1 reads LNHDA; CDR2 reads SQIVND (reference sequence). CDR3 length: 15 residues. V dropped 11 bases and J dropped 0 bases, with 16 bases sitting between them.

The DNA of the CDR3 is TGTGCCAGCAGCTTGGGTATCAGCGTAAATGAGCAGTTCTTC. Translated, it gives CASSLGISVNEQFF. The V and J genes are TRBV5-6 and TRBJ2-1; D is undetermined. This CDR3 region has 14 residues. The V gene lost 0 bases and the J gene lost 7 bases, with 11 bases spanning the gap. Germline lookup yields CDR1 SGHDT and CDR2 YYEEEE.